This T cell receptor beta chain was recovered during a study of blood T cell repertoires in COVID-19. In the study overall: In each case, the material was cDNA or gDNA derived from T cells, B-cell-depleted T cells, or PBMCs.

The CDR3 contains 19 residues. Germline-derived CDR1 and CDR2 are SEHNR and FQNEAQ (reference sequence). The germline V and J ends were trimmed by 2 bases and 3 bases, with 23 bases remaining between them. Method: immunoSEQ multiplex PCR; TCRdb's copy keeps in-frame clones and lacks some. Of some 240,000 clones in the sample, about 81% are singletons; the top ten hold around an eighth. The chain combines TRBV7-9 with TRBJ2-1; possibly TRBD2 for D (5 bases). The receptor comes from an older woman with active or convalescent COVID-19. The material sequenced was peripheral blood. CDR3: CASSLREKGGSTLYNEQFF. CDR3 in DNA: TGTGCCAGCAGCTTAAGGGAGAAAGGAGGCAGTACCCTCTACAATGAGCAGTTCTTC.